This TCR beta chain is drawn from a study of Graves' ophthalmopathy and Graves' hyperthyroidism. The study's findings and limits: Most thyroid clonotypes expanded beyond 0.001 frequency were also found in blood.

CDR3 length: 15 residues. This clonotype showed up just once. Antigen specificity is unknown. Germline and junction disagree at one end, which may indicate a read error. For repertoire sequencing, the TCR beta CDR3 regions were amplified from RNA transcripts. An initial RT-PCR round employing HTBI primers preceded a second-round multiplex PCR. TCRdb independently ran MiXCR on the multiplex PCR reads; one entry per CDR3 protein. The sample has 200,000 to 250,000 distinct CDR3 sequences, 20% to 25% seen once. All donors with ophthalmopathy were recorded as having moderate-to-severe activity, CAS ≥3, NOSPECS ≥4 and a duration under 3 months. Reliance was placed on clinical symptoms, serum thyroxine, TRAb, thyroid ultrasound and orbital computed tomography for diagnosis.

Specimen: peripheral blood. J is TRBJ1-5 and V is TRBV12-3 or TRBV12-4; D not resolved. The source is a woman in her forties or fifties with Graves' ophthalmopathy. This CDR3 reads CVSSLSKEGNQPQHF. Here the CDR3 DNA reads TGTGTCAGCAGTTTAAGTAAGGAAGGCAATCAGCCCCAGCATTTT.